This T cell receptor (beta chain) is from a study of CD8 T cells in Susac syndrome. V was clipped by 5 bases and J by 0 bases; unmatched bases: 4. Per germline, CDR1 SGHTA and CDR2 FQGNSA. The CDR3 consists of 15 residues. CD8+ and CD4+ T cells circulating in blood were sequenced for TCR beta. Isolation of CD8+ and CD4+ T cells was performed negatively, whereas enrichment of TEMRA cells was done by FACS. cDNA came from 0.5 to 1 ug RNA primed by random hexamers. The authors amplified TCR beta CDR3 across 54 Vbeta and 13 Jbeta using immunoSEQ multiplex PCR. Each CDR3 protein gets one entry after TCRdb re-called the immunoSEQ multiplex PCR reads with MiXCR. The table records 250,000 to 300,000 distinct CDR3 sequences, approximately 81% of them present only once.

The J gene is TRBJ2-1, the V gene TRBV7-2; TRBD2 matches 7 bases. The clonotype originates from a human donor with multiple sclerosis. The sample was CD8+ T cells from PBMCs. The CDR3 is CASSPSGVSYNEQFF. DNA of the CDR3: TGTGCCAGCAGCCCGAGCGGGGTCTCCTACAATGAGCAGTTCTTC.